The clone carrying this TCR beta chain has a count of ten or more. Healthy individuals of Caucasian origin from Russia, aged roughly 6 to 95, served as donors. Per the germline V gene, CDR1 is DFQATT and CDR2 is SNEGSKA (reference sequence). The V end was cut by 8 bases, the J end by 5 bases, with 24 bases between. The CDR3 is 15 residues long. The sample originates from a study of blood T cells in healthy people across ages. A second PCR, run for about 7 to 11 cycles, used a sample-barcoded 5' primer plus a J-beta primer mix. Every cDNA molecule carried a tag from a template-switch adaptor bearing 12 random nucleotides. From the 5' RACE reads, TCRdb called clonotypes with MiXCR, one entry per CDR3 protein. The table includes about 640,000 distinct CDR3 sequences, approximately 30% detected once.

The material sequenced was blood. This rearrangement joins TRBV20-1 to TRBJ2-5, with a tentative D call TRBD2 (7 bases). The TCR originated in an elderly woman in good health. CDR3 loop: CSRPVGGGRRETQYF. The CDR3 bases are TGCAGTCGACCCGTTGGGGGGGGCCGAAGGGAGACCCAGTACTTC.